This T cell receptor beta chain was obtained from a study of CD8+CD57+ T cells in acquired aplastic anemia. Study information: DNA from sorted CD4+ and CD8+ cells averaged approximately 3.2 ug. There were some 9.8 million reads, on average, for CD4+ cells from healthy donors. Findings of the study overall: Both patients and controls carried the same twenty-nine CD8+ CDR3 sequences.

Using genomic DNA as the template, TCR beta VDJ and CDR3 profiling was carried out. A single record per CDR3 protein comes from TCRdb applying MiXCR to the reads. The sample lists over 150,000 distinct CDR3 sequences; approximately 52% were seen once. Notes on this clonotype: Its target is not known.

With 0 bases clipped from V and 0 bases from J, the junction kept 8 bases outside the gene matches. Germline lookup yields CDR1 DFQATT and CDR2 SNEGSKA (reference sequence). The CDR3 is 19 amino acids. The sequenced sample was sorted CD4+, CD8+, or CD8+CD57+ T cells (not recorded which) from PBMCs. The chain is built from TRBV20-1 and TRBJ1-6, with 10 positions matching TRBD1. This receptor was identified in a human donor in good health, serving as a control. CDR3 coding DNA: TGCAGTGCTAGAGATCCTCGGACAGGGGGAAGCTCCTATAATTCACCCCTCCACTTT. As protein: CSARDPRTGGSSYNSPLHF.